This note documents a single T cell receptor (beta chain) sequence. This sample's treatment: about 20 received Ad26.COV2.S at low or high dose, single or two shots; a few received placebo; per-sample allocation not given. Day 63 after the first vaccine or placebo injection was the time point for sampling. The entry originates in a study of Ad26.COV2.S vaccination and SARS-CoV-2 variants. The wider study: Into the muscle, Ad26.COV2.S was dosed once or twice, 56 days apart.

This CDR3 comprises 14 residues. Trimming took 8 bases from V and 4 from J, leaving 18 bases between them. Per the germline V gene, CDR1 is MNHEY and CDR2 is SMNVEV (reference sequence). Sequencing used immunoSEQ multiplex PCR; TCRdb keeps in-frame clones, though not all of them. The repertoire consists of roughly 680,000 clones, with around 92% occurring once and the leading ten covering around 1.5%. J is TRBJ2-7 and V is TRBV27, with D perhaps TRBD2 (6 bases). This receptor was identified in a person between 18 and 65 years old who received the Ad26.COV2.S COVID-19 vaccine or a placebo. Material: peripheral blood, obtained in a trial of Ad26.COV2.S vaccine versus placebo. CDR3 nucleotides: TGTGCCAGCGGCCTTCGAGAGGAGGGATACGAGCAGTACTTC. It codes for CASGLREEGYEQYF.